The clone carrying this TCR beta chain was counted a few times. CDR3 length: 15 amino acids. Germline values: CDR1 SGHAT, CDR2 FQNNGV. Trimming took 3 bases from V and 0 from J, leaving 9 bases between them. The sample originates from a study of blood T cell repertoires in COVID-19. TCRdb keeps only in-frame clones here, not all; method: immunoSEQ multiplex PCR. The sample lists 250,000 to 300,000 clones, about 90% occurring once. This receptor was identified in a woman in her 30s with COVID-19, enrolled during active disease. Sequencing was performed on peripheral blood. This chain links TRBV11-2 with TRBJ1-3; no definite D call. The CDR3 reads CASSFGRLSGNTIYF. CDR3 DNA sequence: TGTGCCAGCAGCTTTGGCAGGCTCTCTGGAAACACCATATATTTT.